This T cell receptor beta chain was identified in a study of cytomegalovirus exposure and HLA in healthy donors. Data came from immunoSEQ multiplex PCR; TCRdb stores just in-frame clones and leaves some out. The profile shows approximately 300,000 clones, 70% to 90% of them singletons. This clone was counted a few times. The antigen is unknown. Study-wide findings and caveats: Published work reported that the classifier diagnosed cytomegalovirus status with high specificity and sensitivity.

Trimming removed 4 bases from V and 3 bases from J, with 7 bases in between. Germline V lookup: CDR1 MGHDK, CDR2 SYGVNS. CDR3 size: 13 residues. This rearrangement joins TRBV25-1 to TRBJ1-5; no reliable D call. The receptor comes from a woman in her late teens or twenties in good health and CMV-seronegative. Sequenced input: PBMCs. CDR3 in amino acids: CASSAGINQPQHF. DNA of the CDR3: TGTGCCAGCAGTGCGGGGATCAATCAGCCCCAGCATTTT.